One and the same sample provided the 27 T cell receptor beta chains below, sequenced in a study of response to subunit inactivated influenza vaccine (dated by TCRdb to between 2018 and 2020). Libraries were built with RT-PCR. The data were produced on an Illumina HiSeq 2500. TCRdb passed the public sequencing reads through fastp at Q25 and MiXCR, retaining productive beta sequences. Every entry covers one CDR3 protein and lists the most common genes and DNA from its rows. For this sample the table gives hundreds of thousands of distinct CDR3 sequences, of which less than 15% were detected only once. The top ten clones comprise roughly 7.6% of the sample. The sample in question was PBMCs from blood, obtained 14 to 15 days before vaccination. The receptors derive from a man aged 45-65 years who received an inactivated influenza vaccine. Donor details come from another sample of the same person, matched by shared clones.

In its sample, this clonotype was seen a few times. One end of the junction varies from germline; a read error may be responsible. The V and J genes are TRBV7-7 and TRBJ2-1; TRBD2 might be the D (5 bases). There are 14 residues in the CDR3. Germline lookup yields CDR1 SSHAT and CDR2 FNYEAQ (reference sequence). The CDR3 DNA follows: TGTGCTAGCAGCTTAAACAGCGGAGGAAATGAGCAGTTCTTC. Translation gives CASSLNSGGNEQFF.

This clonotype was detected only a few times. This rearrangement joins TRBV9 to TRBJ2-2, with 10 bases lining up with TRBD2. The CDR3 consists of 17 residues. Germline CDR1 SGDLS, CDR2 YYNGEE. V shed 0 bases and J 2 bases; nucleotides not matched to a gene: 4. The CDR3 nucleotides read TGTGCCAGCAGCGTAGCTTGGACTAGCGGTAACACCGGGGAGCTGTTTTTT. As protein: CASSVAWTSGNTGELFF. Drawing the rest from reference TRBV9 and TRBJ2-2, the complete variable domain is DSGVTQTPKHLITATGQRVTLRCSPRSGDLSVYWYQQSLDQGLQFLIQYYNGEERAKGNILERFSAQQFPDLHSELNLSSLELGDSALYFCASSVAWTSGNTGELFFGEGSRLTVL.

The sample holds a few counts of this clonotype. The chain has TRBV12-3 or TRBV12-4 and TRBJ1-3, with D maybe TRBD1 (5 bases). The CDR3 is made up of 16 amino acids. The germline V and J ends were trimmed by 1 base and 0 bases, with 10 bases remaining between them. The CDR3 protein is CASSLGQLRSGNTIYF. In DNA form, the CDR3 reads TGTGCCAGCAGTTTAGGACAGTTACGCTCTGGAAACACCATATATTTT.

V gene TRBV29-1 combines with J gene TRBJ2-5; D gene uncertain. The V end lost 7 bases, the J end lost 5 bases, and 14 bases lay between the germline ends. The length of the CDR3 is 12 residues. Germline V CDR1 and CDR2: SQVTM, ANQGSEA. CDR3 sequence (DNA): TGCAGCGCCTTTCGTGGGGTTGAGACCCAGTACTTC. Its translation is CSAFRGVETQYF.

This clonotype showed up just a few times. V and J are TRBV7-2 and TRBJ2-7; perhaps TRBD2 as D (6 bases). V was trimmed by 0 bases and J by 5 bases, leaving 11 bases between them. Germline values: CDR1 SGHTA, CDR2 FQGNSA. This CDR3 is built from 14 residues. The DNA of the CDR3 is TGTGCCAGCAGCTTAGCCAGCGGGTCGGACGAGCAGTACTTC. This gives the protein CASSLASGSDEQYF.

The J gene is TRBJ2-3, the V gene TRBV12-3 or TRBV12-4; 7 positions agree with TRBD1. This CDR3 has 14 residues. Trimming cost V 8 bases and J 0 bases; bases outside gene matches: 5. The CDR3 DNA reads TGTGCCAGCTCCGACAGGGCTAGCACAGATACGCAGTATTTT. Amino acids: CASSDRASTDTQYF.

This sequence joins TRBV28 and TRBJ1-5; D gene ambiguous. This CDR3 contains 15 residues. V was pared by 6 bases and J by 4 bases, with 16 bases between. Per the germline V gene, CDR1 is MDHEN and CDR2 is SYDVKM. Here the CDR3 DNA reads TGTGCCAGCAGCCCTGGTGGGCTGGAAAATCAGCCCCAGCATTTT. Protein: CASSPGGLENQPQHF.

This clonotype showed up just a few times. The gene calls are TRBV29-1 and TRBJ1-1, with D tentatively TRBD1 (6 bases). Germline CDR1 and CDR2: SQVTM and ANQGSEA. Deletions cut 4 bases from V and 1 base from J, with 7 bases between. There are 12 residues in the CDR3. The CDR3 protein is CSVVGQNTEAFF. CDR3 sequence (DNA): TGCAGCGTTGTGGGACAGAACACTGAAGCTTTCTTT.

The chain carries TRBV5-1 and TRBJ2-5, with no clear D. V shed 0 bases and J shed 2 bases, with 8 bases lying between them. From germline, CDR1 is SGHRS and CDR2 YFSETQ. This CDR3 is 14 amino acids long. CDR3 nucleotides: TGCGCCAGCAGCTTGGAGGGCAAACAAGAGACCCAGTACTTC. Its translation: CASSLEGKQETQYF.

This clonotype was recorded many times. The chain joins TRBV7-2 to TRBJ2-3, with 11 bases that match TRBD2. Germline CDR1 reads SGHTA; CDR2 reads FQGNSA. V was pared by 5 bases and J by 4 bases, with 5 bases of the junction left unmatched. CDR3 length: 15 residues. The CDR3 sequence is CASSLGLAGADTQYF. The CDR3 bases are TGTGCCAGCAGCCTAGGACTAGCGGGCGCAGATACGCAGTATTTT.

CDR3 bases: TGCGCCAGCAGTCCCGGACAGGGGGCCGGTCAAGAGACCCAGTACTTC. As protein: CASSPGQGAGQETQYF. The chain combines TRBV5-1 with TRBJ2-5; 11 nucleotides match TRBD1. CDR3 length equals 16 residues. The J segment lost 2 bases and the V segment lost 5 bases, leaving 8 bases of the junction unmatched. CDR1 is SGHRS and CDR2 is YFSETQ in the germline V gene.

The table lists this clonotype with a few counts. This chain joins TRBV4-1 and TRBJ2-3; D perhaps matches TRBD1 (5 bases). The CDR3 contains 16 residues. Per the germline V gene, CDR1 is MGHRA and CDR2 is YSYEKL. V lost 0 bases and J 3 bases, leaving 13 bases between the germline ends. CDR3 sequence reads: CASSQDWGRITDTQYF. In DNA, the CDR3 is TGCGCCAGCAGCCAAGATTGGGGCAGGATAACAGATACGCAGTATTTT.

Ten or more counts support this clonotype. The CDR3 sequence is CASSLTKNQPQHF. The CDR3 DNA follows: TGTGCCAGCAGTTTAACGAAGAATCAGCCCCAGCATTTT. The chain links TRBV27 to TRBJ1-5, with D unclear. The CDR3 is made up of 13 amino acids. The germline V and J ends were trimmed by 2 bases and 4 bases, with 6 bases remaining between them. The germline V gene has CDR1 MNHEY and CDR2 SMNVEV (reference sequence).

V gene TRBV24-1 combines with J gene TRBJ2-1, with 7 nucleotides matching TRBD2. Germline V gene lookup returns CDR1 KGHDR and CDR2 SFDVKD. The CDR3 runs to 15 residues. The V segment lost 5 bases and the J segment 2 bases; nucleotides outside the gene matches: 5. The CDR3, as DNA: TGTGCCACCAGTGGCGGGAGTGGCGCCTACAATGAGCAGTTCTTC. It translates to CATSGGSGAYNEQFF.

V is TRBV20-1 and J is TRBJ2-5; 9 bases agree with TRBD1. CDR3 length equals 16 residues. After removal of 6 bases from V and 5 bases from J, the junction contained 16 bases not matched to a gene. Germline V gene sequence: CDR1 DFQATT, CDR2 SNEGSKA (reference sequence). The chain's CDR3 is CSAPRLLQGARETQYF. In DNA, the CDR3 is TGCAGTGCCCCGAGACTCTTACAGGGGGCAAGGGAGACCCAGTACTTC.

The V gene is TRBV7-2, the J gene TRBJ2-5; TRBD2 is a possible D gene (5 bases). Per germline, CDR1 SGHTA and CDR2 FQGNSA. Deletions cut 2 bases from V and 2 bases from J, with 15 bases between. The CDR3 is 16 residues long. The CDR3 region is CASSLWGSGKQETQYF. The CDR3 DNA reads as TGTGCCAGCAGCTTATGGGGTTCGGGGAAACAAGAGACCCAGTACTTC.

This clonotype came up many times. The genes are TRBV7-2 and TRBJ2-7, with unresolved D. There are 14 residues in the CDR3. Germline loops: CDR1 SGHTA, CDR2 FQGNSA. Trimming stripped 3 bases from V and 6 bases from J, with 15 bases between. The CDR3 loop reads CASSLTLAAVEQYF. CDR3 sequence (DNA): TGTGCCAGCAGCTTGACCCTCGCCGCAGTCGAGCAGTACTTC.

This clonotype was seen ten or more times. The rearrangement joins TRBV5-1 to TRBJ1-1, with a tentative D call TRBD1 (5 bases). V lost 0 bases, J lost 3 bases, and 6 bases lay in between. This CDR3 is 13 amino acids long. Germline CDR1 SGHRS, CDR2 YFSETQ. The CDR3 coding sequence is TGCGCCAGCAGCTTGGGACAGCACACTGAAGCTTTCTTT. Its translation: CASSLGQHTEAFF.

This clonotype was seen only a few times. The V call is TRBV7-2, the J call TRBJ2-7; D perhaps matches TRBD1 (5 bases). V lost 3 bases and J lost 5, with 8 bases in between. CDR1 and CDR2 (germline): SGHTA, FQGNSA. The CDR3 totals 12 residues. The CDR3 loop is CASSFAGNEQYF. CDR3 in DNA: TGTGCCAGCAGCTTTGCAGGGAACGAGCAGTACTTC.

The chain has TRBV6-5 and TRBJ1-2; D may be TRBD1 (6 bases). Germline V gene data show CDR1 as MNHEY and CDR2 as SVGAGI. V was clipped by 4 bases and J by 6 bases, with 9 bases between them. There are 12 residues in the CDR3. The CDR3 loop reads CASSSTGNGYTF. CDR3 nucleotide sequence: TGTGCCAGCAGTTCGACAGGCAATGGCTACACCTTC.

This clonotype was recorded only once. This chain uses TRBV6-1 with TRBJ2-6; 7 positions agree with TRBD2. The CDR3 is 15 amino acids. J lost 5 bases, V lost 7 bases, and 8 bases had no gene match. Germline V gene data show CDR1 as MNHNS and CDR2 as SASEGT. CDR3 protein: CASTPGRARANVLTF. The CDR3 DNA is TGTGCCAGCACCCCGGGGAGGGCCCGGGCCAACGTCCTGACTTTC.

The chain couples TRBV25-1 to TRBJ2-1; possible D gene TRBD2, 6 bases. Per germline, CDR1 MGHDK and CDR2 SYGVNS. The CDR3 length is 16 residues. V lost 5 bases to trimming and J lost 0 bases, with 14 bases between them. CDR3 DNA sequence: TGTGCCAGCAGTACGGCGGGCGGGGCCTCCTACAATGAGCAGTTCTTC. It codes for CASSTAGGASYNEQFF.

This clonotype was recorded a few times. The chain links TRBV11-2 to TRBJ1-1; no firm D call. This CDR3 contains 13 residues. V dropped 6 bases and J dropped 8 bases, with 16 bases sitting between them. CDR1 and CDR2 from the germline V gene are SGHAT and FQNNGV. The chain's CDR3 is CASSRIVDSEAFF. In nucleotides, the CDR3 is TGTGCCAGCAGTCGAATAGTGGACTCAGAAGCTTTCTTT. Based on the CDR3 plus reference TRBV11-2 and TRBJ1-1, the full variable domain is EAGVAQSPRYKIIEKRQSVAFWCNPISGHATLYWYQQILGQGPKLLIQFQNNGVVDDSQLPKDRFSAERLKGVDSTLKIQPAKLEDSAVYLCASSRIVDSEAFFGQGTRLTVV.

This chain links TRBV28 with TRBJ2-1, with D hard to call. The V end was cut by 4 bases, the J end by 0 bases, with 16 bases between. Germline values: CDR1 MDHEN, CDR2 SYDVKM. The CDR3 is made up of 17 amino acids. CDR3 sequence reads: CASSWGESPSSYNEQFF. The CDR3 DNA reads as TGTGCCAGCAGTTGGGGTGAGTCCCCCAGCTCCTACAATGAGCAGTTCTTC.

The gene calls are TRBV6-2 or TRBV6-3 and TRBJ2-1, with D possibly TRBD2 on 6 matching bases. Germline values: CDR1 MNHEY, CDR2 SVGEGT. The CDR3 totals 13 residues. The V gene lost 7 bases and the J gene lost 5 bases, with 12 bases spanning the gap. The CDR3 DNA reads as TGTGCCAGCACCTCCTGGGGGGACAATGAGCAGTTCTTC. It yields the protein CASTSWGDNEQFF.

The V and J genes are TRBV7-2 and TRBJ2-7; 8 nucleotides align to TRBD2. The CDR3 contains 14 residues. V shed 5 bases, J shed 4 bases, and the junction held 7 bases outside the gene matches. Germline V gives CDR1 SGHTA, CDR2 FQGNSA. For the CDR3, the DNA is TGTGCCAGCAGCGCCGCTAGCGGGCTATACGAGCAGTACTTC. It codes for CASSAASGLYEQYF.

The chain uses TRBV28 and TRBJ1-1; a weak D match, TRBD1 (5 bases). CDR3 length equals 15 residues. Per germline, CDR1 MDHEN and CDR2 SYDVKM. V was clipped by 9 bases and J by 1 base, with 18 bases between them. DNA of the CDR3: TGTGCCAGTACCCCCCGCGGCAGGGCGAACACTGAAGCTTTCTTT. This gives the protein CASTPRGRANTEAFF.